This TCR beta chain was observed in a study of T cells after yellow fever vaccination. Findings of the study overall: The CD4 compartment and the CD8 compartment contained a small share of clonotypes in common.

TCRdb reprocessed the 5' RACE reads with MiXCR, giving one entry per CDR3 protein. Of under 700,000 distinct CDR3 sequences detected, around 17% appear once; the ten largest clones hold roughly 17%. There are 13 residues in the CDR3. Germline V CDR1 and CDR2: SQVTM, ANQGSEA. J lost 3 bases, V lost 6 bases, and 4 bases had no gene match. Comment on this clonotype: What it binds is unknown.

The chain links TRBV29-1 to TRBJ1-4; 7 positions match TRBD1. The source material was PBMCs, sampled 5 days after the first yellow fever vaccination. This TCR was recovered from a man younger than 35 who received the YFV17D yellow fever vaccine. In DNA, the CDR3 is TGCAGCGTCCGGACAGGTGCTAATGAAAAACTGTTTTTT. Its protein product is CSVRTGANEKLFF.